Sequencing of this T cell receptor (beta chain) was carried out in a study of blood T cells in healthy people across ages. CDR1 and CDR2 (germline): SNHLY, FYNNEI. After removal of 7 bases from V and 6 bases from J, the junction contained 11 bases not matched to a gene. The CDR3 sequence is 15 residues long. A sample-barcoded 5' primer and a J-beta primer mix were used in a second PCR of roughly 6 to 11 cycles. TCRdb ran MiXCR on the 5' RACE reads and lists one entry per CDR3 protein. Among about 1.6 million distinct CDR3 sequences, 30% to 35% were seen once, and the ten largest hold roughly 12%. This clonotype occurred a few times.

The V and J genes are TRBV2 and TRBJ2-3; TRBD2 matches at 9 bases. What was sequenced was blood. This TCR was sampled from a woman aged 25 to 39 in good health. The CDR3 protein is CASTRLREGRDTQYF. The CDR3 coding sequence is TGTGCCAGCACCCGTTTGCGGGAGGGGAGGGATACGCAGTATTTT.